This T cell receptor beta chain appears in the sequencing data of a study of T cell changes during pregnancy in multiple sclerosis. This clone was detected once. Here immunoSEQ multiplex PCR was the method, and the copy in TCRdb shows in-frame clones only, minus some. Of about 67,000 clones in the sample, roughly nine tenths were seen once. J was trimmed by 2 bases and V by 2 bases; bases with no gene match: 11. CDR3 size: 17 residues. CDR1 and CDR2 (germline): LNHDA, SQIVND (reference sequence). The sample consisted of peripheral blood, taken after pregnancy. This clonotype originated in a female donor with multiple sclerosis, enrolled in a pregnancy study. The gene calls are TRBV19 and TRBJ2-5; 7 bases align to TRBD2. This CDR3 is CASSIRAGTTKQETQYF. The CDR3 DNA is TGTGCCAGTAGTATAAGGGCCGGGACTACCAAACAAGAGACCCAGTACTTC.